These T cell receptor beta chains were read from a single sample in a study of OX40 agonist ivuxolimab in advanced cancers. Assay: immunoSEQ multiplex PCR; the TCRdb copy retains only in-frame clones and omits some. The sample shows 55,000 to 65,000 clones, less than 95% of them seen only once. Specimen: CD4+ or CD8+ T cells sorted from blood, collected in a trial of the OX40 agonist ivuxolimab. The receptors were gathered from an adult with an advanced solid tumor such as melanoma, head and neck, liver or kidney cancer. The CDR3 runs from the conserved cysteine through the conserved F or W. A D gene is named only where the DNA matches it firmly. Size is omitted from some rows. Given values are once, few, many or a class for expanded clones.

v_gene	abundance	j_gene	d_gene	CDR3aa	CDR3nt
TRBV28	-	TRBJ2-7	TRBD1	CASSYLTGGYEQYF	TGTGCCAGCAGTTACTTGACAGGGGGGTACGAGCAGTACTTC
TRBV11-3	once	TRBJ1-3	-	CASSLDGNTIYF	TGTGCCAGCAGCTTAGATGGAAACACCATATATTTT
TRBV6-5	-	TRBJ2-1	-	CASSYRARWENEQFF	TGTGCCAGCAGTTACAGGGCTAGGTGGGAAAATGAGCAGTTCTTC
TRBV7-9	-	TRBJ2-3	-	CASSLIDRDTQYF	TGTGCCAGCAGCCTAATTGACAGAGATACGCAGTATTTT
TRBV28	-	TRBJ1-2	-	CASKLTNYGYTF	TGTGCCTCAAAACTTACTAACTATGGCTACACCTTC
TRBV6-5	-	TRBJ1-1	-	CASSYLLNTEAFF	TGTGCCAGCAGTTATTTGTTGAACACTGAAGCTTTCTTT
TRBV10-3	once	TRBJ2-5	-	CAISRGAGTQETQYF	TGTGCCATCAGTAGGGGGGCAGGGACCCAAGAGACCCAGTACTTC
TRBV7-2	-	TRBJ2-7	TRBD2	CASSLASGGYEQYF	TGTGCCAGCAGCTTAGCGAGCGGGGGATACGAGCAGTACTTC
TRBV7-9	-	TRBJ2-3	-	CASSLGEADTQYF	TGTGCCAGCAGCCTCGGAGAAGCAGATACGCAGTATTTT
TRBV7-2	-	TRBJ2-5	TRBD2	CASSPGLAGRETQYF	TGTGCCAGCAGCCCCGGACTAGCGGGTCGAGAGACCCAGTACTTC
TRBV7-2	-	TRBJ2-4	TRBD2	CASSLTSGSMGIQYF	TGTGCCAGCAGCTTGACTAGCGGGAGTATGGGCATTCAGTACTTC
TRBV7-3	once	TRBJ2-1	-	CASSPQYGALNEQFF	TGTGCCAGCAGCCCCCAGTACGGGGCCCTCAATGAGCAGTTCTTC
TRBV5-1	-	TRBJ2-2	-	CASSFTGDGGTGELFF	TGCGCCAGCAGCTTCACAGGTGACGGTGGGACCGGGGAGCTGTTTTTT
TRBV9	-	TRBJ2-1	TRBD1	CASGSGTGGLYEQFF	TGTGCCAGCGGTAGCGGGACAGGGGGCTTGTATGAGCAGTTCTTC
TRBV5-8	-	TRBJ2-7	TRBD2	CASSIGLAGGEQYF	TGTGCCAGCAGCATCGGACTAGCGGGAGGGGAGCAGTACTTC
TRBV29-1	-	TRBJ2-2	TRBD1	CSVEDLTGQRPGELFF	TGCAGCGTTGAAGATTTGACAGGGCAGCGCCCCGGGGAGCTGTTTTTT
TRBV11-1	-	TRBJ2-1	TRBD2	CASSLGTSEYNEQFF	TGTGCCAGCAGCTTGGGGACTAGCGAGTACAATGAGCAGTTCTTC
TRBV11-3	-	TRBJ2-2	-	CASSLGTGELFF	TGTGCCAGCAGCTTAGGGACCGGGGAGCTGTTTTTT
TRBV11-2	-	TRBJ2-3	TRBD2	CASSLLLLAGGPDTQYF	TGTGCCAGCAGCTTACTCCTACTAGCGGGAGGGCCGGATACGCAGTATTTT
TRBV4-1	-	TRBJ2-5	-	CASSQGFTGVQETQYF	TGCGCCAGCAGCCAAGGTTTTACGGGAGTTCAAGAGACCCAGTACTTC
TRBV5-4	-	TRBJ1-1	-	CASSLAGRGGVEAFF	TGTGCCAGCAGCTTGGCCGGGAGGGGGGGCGTTGAAGCTTTCTTT
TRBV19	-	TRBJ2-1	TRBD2	CASSPTSGSGNEQFF	TGTGCCAGTAGTCCCACTAGCGGGAGCGGGAATGAGCAGTTCTTC
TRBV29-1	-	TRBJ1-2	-	CSVEDRGGRDYGYTF	TGCAGCGTTGAAGATAGGGGGGGCAGGGACTATGGCTACACCTTC
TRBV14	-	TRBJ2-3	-	CASSLRRHSEIDTQYF	TGTGCCAGCAGCCTCCGTAGGCATTCGGAAATAGATACGCAGTATTTT
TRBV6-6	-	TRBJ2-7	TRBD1	CASRPPGQGGSYEQYF	TGTGCCAGCAGACCTCCGGGACAGGGAGGCTCCTACGAGCAGTACTTC
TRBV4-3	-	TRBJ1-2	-	CASSQTGIYGYTF	TGCGCCAGCAGCCAGACAGGAATCTATGGCTACACCTTC
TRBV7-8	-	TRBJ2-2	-	CASRSLLAPLTGELFF	TGTGCCAGCAGGTCCCTTCTAGCGCCACTAACCGGGGAGCTGTTTTTT
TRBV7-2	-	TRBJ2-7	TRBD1	CASSLGRGKGGPYEQYF	TGTGCCAGCAGCTTGGGTCGGGGAAAAGGGGGCCCCTACGAGCAGTACTTC
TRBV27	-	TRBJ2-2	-	CASSLIQNTGELFF	TGTGCCAGCAGTTTAATCCAGAACACCGGGGAGCTGTTTTTT
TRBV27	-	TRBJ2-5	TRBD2	CASSIPWRERGETQYF	TGTGCCAGCAGTATCCCCTGGCGGGAGCGGGGGGAGACCCAGTACTTC
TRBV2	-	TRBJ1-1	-	CASSEGAGNTEAFF	TGTGCCAGCAGTGAAGGGGCAGGGAACACTGAAGCTTTCTTT
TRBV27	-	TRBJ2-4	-	CASRGGSLAKNIQYF	TGTGCCAGCAGAGGCGGGTCACTAGCCAAAAACATTCAGTACTTC
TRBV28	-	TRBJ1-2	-	CASSLTGIYGYTF	TGTGCCAGCAGTTTAACCGGGATCTATGGCTACACCTTC